These T cell receptor beta chains were read from a single sample in a study of tumor-infiltrating lymphocytes in primary liver carcinoma. TCRdb called the multiplex PCR reads again in MiXCR, with one record for every CDR3 protein. The sample lists around 210,000 distinct CDR3 sequences, around three fifths occurring once. The specimen sequenced was peripheral blood. The receptors were sampled from a woman aged 60-70 years with primary liver carcinoma and hepatitis B virus infection. The CDR3 runs from the conserved cysteine through the conserved F or W.

>TRBV7-9|TRBJ2-5
CANSLGIGYQETQYF
>TRBV30|TRBJ1-2
CAWKPGQYRGDGYTF
>TRBV5-4|TRBJ2-1
CASSLGGPSSYNEQFF
>TRBV11-2|TRBJ2-3
CASSLHRVEADTQYF
>TRBV11-2|TRBJ2-3
CASRLEVGGFGDTQYF
>TRBV7-8|TRBJ2-7
CASCLVGTGGIYEQYF
>TRBV6-5|TRBJ2-7
CASSLRDRGDEQYF
>TRBV6-5|TRBJ2-7
CASSYSGNSEQYF
>TRBV11-1|TRBJ2-2
CANRKRGSTGELFF
>TRBV6-5|TRBJ2-1
CASTPRVAGVNEEFF
>TRBV28|TRBJ2-7
CASRRQGPYERYF
>TRBV11-1|TRBJ2-6
CAGSLQAGSSGANVPTF